The entry below describes one T cell receptor beta chain. Its cognate antigen has yet to be identified. Base qualities are missing; no much larger clone stands one base away. The trial excluded patients who had a history of autoimmune disease or who were on systemic immunosuppression. Peripheral blood for TCR sequencing was collected from all dose cohorts at baseline, on cycle 4 day 1, and on cycle 7 day 1. The samples were taken from a phase I, first-in-human, multicenter, open-label dose-escalation trial of ivuxolimab. Adults with locally advanced or metastatic melanoma, renal cell carcinoma, hepatocellular carcinoma or head and neck squamous cell carcinoma were enrolled in the trial. Before TCR sequencing, CD4+ and CD8+ T cells were separately sorted from peripheral blood. The sample is drawn from a study of OX40 agonist ivuxolimab in advanced cancers. For the study in its entirety: Ivuxolimab was a fully human IgG2 agonistic monoclonal antibody targeting the costimulatory receptor OX40 (CD134). Intravenous ivuxolimab was administered to patients every 2 weeks at six dose levels: 0.01, 0.1, 0.3, 1.5, 3 and 10 mg/kg. Of the 50 to 55 patients in dose escalation, 19 had hepatocellular carcinoma, about 15 had melanoma, 9 had renal cell carcinoma and 9 had head and neck cancer. In the dose-escalation cohort, roughly 82% of patients were male, and the mean age was approximately 60 years with a range of roughly 20 to 79. Prior anti-PD-1, anti-PD-L1 or anti-CTLA-4 therapy was permitted, and less than 45% of dose-escalation patients had received checkpoint inhibitors. Three dose-escalation patients achieved partial responses, one with hepatocellular carcinoma and two with cutaneous melanoma. The point of sequencing TCRbeta in the periphery was to test whether ivuxolimab changed TCR sequence diversity and drove clonal T-cell expansion. The paper covers the monotherapy dose-escalation part of the phase I ivuxolimab trial, which included N ≈ 54 patients.

Beyond this particular receptor, the publication reports: The antigen specificity of the clonally expanded peripheral T cells was not determined. At doses of 0.1 to 3.0 mg/kg, clonal expansion of both CD4+ and CD8+ blood T cells was observed from baseline to week 6. After ivuxolimab, expanded clones were on average more numerous among CD8+ T cells than among CD4+ T cells. In the 0.1-3.0 mg/kg groups, partial responders had among the lowest normalized peripheral clonal expansion, particularly in CD8+ T cells. Low levels of normalized T-cell clonal expansion were also seen in some nonresponding patients.

To sequence the TCRbeta CDR3 region, genomic DNA was isolated from the sorted cells. The immunoSEQ Assay was used for sequencing of TCRbeta CDR3 regions. TCRdb obtained this table from immuneACCESS and retained in-frame rearrangements with V and J assigned. These tables miss some clones; where compared with another copy, unresolved V genes account for less than half of the shortfall, and the remainder is unexplained. The sample has about 69,000 clones on record, around 80% of them singletons. The top ten clonotypes cover 2% to 2.5% of the sample. Via the germline V gene, CDR1 is SNHLY and CDR2 FYNNEI. At the junction V is shortened by 6 bases and J by 9 bases, with 12 bases in between. The CDR3 covers 12 residues, taking in both the cysteine and the phenylalanine. The CDR3 DNA has 36 bases and is translated from base 1.

The chain is encoded by TRBV2 joined to TRBJ2-1; the D segment could be TRBD2, given 5 matching bases. The source is an adult with an advanced solid tumor such as melanoma, head and neck, liver or kidney cancer. This material consisted of CD4+ or CD8+ T cells sorted from blood, taken in a trial of the OX40 agonist ivuxolimab. The CDR3 corresponds to CASRGEVGEQFF. The base sequence is TGTGCCAGCAGGGGAGAAGTGGGTGAGCAGTTCTTC. The CDR3, completed at both ends by the reference TRBV2 and TRBJ2-1 genes, gives the full variable domain EPEVTQTPSHQVTQMGQEVILRCVPISNHLYFYWYRQILGQKVEFLVSFYNNEISEKSEIFDDQFSVERPDGSNFTLKIRSTKLEDSAMYFCASRGEVGEQFFGPGTRLTVL.